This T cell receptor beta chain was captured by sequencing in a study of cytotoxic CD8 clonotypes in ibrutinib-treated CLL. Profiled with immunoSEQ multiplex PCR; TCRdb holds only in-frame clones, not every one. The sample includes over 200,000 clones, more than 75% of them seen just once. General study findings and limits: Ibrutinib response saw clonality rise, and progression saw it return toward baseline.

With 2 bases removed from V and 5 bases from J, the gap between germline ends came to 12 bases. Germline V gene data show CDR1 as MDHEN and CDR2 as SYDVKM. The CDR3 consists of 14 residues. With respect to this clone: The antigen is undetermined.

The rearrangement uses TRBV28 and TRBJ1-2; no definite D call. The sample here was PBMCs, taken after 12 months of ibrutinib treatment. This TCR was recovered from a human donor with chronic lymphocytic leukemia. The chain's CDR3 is CASSLRVREYGYTF. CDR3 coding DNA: TGTGCCAGCAGTTTAAGGGTGAGAGAATATGGCTACACCTTC.